The sequence of this T cell receptor (beta chain) was determined in a study of a mutant IDH1 vaccine in newly diagnosed glioma. Across the whole study: Therapy received beforehand was radiotherapy, temozolomide, or both, with most patients given both.

Germline values: CDR1 SGHTA, CDR2 FQGNSA. The trim removed 2 bases at V and 6 bases at J, leaving 12 bases unmatched. The CDR3 extends over 16 amino acids. Of note for this clone: Its antigen is currently unknown.

Time point here: week 35, safety follow-up. What each vaccine dose contained was 300 ug of mutant IDH1 20-mer peptide, accompanied by topical imiquimod. New WHO grade 3 or 4 astrocytomas that were IDH1-mutant and ATRX-lost occurred in the donors. Generated by immunoSEQ multiplex PCR, the TCRdb table keeps only in-frame clones and is missing some. The profile shows some 50,000 clones, around 92% of them singletons. V usage is TRBV7-2 and J usage is TRBJ2-7; TRBD2 matches at 8 bases. The clonotype originates from a man aged 50-59 years with glioma. The material was PBMCs, obtained from a glioma patient whose treatment included an IDH1 peptide vaccine. CDR3 sequence reads: CASSLCRLAGNCEQYF. DNA for the CDR3: TGTGCCAGCAGCTTATGCCGCTTAGCGGGAAACTGCGAGCAGTACTTC. The full variable domain, with the rest looked up from reference TRBV7-2 and TRBJ2-7, is GAGVSQSPSNKVTEKGKDVELRCDPISGHTALYWYRQSLGQGLEFLIYFQGNSAPDKSGLPSDRFSAERTGGSVSTLTIQRTQQEDSAVYLCASSLCRLAGNCEQYFGPGTRLTVT.